This record covers a single T cell receptor beta chain. No cognate antigen has been identified for it. Per-base quality was not reported, and no clone a single base away is much larger than it. As encoded in the germline V gene, CDR1 is SGHNT while CDR2 is YENEEA. V loses 4 bases of germline sequence and J loses 4 bases, and the interval between the two ends is 6 bases. From cysteine to phenylalanine, the CDR3 is 12 amino acids long. Left in the record is the CDR3 DNA by itself, 36 bases read in frame from the first base. The sample originates from a study of cytomegalovirus exposure and HLA in healthy donors (dated 2017 in TCRdb). Study-wide context: According to an earlier analysis of around 600 of the donors, about 179 million T cells yielded some 120 million unique TCR beta sequences and 276 Gb of sequence data. HLA typing included class I and class II loci at four-digit resolution. About 310 gigabases of sequencing data and roughly 90 million unique TCR sequences were included in an early release covering roughly 600 HLA-typed donors. Of the roughly 420 genotyped donors, approximately 81% were placed in the genetic ancestry cluster associated with self-reported Caucasian donors. Among roughly 400 genotyped donors of the cohort, an average of around 240,000 unique TCR beta nucleotide sequences were sequenced per donor, roughly 20% of them non-productive. A later genetic analysis used genome-wide SNP genotypes for about 65% of the 666 donors, treating that subset as a discovery cohort. Donor age, sex, ethnicity and CMV serostatus were compiled alongside the repertoire data. Typing coverage varied by locus: roughly 620-640 donors for A, B, C, DRB1 and DQB1; around 560 for DQA1; approximately 570 for DPA1; approximately 450 for DPB1. All discovery cohort repertoires had been generated using a single sequencing platform. To decide whether each TCR beta V gene segment behaved as functional or pseudogenic, an earlier analysis of some 570 of the donors relied on high-throughput TCR beta sequencing. The study aimed to test whether cataloging public T cell receptors could reveal signatures of past pathogen exposure. Several DR-DQ haplotypes were treated as single units for association and clustering because of strong linkage in the cohort. Rather than drawing on any new phenotypic data, the later analysis identified candidate immune exposures from TCR beta sequences and the way those sequences occurred across donors. The T cell repertoires of 550 to 850 subjects were profiled by immunosequencing and related to cytomegalovirus serostatus. To study patterns of TCR occurrence, a later analysis re-analyzed previously published TCR beta repertoires from 600 to 750 donors and added high-resolution HLA genotyping. Along with the approximately 700-subject first cohort, a separate validation cohort of around 110 different subjects was used. The study combined high-throughput TCR immunosequencing, statistical association of individual TCRs with disease status, and machine learning to predict cytomegalovirus infection status. Study-level results and caveats: The cohort was sequenced for TCR beta chains only, and without alpha or paired-chain data the features that could be detected were limited. In a later analysis, about 16,000 TCR beta sequences were associated with specific HLA alleles at a false discovery rate of 0.05. Across donors, most TCR sequences were observed very rarely, whereas some public TCRs were present in many individuals. A later analysis reported that several top co-occurrence clusters appeared linked to parvovirus B19, influenza, CMV and Epstein-Barr virus. It was suggested by the authors that the approach could potentially be generalized to other disease states and immunological phenotypes. Most CMV-associated TCR beta chains appeared to be HLA-restricted in a later analysis, and the HLA associations seemed to be driven largely by CMV exposure. V-gene and J-gene trimming of TCR beta chains was associated with a missense DCLRE1C variant in a later genetic analysis, and the association was replicated in an independent cohort. When HLA alleles, especially DR and DQ, strongly co-occurred, TCR associations were difficult to assign to individual alleles. In an earlier analysis of several hundred of the donors, most TCR beta V segments were observed in productive rearrangements about 87% or about 30% of the time, broadly matching IMGT annotations. A few of the identified cytomegalovirus-associated TCR beta chains were confirmed in vitro to be specific for cytomegalovirus antigens. A further reported finding was that TCR beta sequences accurately predicted the HLA-A and HLA-B alleles for most subjects in the first cohort. Because HLA typing was missing for some donors at each locus, association tests included only the typed subset. Some IMGT-functional V segments, including TRBV6-2 and TRBV6-3, could not be told apart with the 87-base-pair reads, so those segments were excluded. A later analysis found that TCR association rates varied across HLA loci, with DRB1 alleles showing the most associated TCRs and HLA-C alleles the fewest. The only immune exposure information available for the cohort was CMV serostatus. Compared with equally common non-associated chains, HLA-associated TCR beta chains in a later analysis were more clonally expanded and had lower generation probabilities. Because counts were too low, roughly 17 rarely observed V segments, including chromosome 9 orphons, were left out of the earlier analysis of 587 of the donors. Linkage disequilibrium might explain the correlated functional status among segregating V segments, but an unknown experimental factor could not be ruled out. Cytomegalovirus status was reported to be diagnosed by the classifier with high specificity and sensitivity in both the original and validation cohorts. The presence/absence analyses assumed that sequencing depth was roughly uniform across donors, and that assumption may not be true. A group of highly shared sequence variants was considered likely to be a technical artifact of the sequencing pipeline. The study gave a list of under 200 TCR beta chains associated with cytomegalovirus. A later genetic analysis reported fewer N-insertions in productive TCRs among donors in an Asian-associated ancestry cluster than the approximately 670-donor mean.

Library prep was done by the immunoSEQ multiplex PCR assay. For the multiplex PCR, a mixture combining 60 forward primers for TCR Vbeta segments and 13 reverse primers for TCR Jbeta segments was used. The CDR3 region of rearranged TCR beta genes was amplified from genomic DNA by a multiplex PCR assay. The amplified TCR beta libraries were sequenced on the Illumina HiSeq System as 87-base-pair reads. Concerning the study's data processing: Across the 670 or so repertoires, a later analysis counted 60 million to 90 million unique TCR beta chains, around 11 million of which were shared by at least two donors. To remove PCR and sequencing errors, raw reads were error-corrected and collapsed into unique sequences using a nearest-neighbor algorithm that merged closely related sequences. V, D and J gene segments were assigned by aligning CDR3 sequences to IMGT reference sequences. For a sequence to be retained, at least a six-nucleotide match to both a V gene segment and a J gene segment was required. A rearrangement was called productive if the CDR3 had no stop codons and remained in frame with V and J, and every other rearrangement was called non-productive. CDR3 was defined by IMGT convention, running from the second conserved V-encoded cysteine to the conserved J-encoded phenylalanine. The earlier analysis of 587 of the donors excluded any sequence lacking an unambiguous match to a single V gene segment. An earlier analysis of fewer than 650 of the donors classified V segments as functional when productive rearrangements were above 56.7% and as segregating when the standard deviation between donors was above 5%. A statistical classification framework was developed to diagnose cytomegalovirus status using the catalog of TCR beta chain sequences. In a later analysis, TCR nucleotide sequences were compared against IMGT/GENE-DB human TR gene sequences so that V and J genes could be assigned. The TCRdist pipeline was used in a later analysis to assign CDR3 sequences and most-parsimonious VDJ recombination scenarios. In a later analysis, each TCR beta chain was defined by its CDR3 amino acid sequence together with its V-gene family, and reads lacking a unique V-gene family were excluded. To address suspected cross-contamination and a sequencing artifact, a later analysis removed 592 highly shared, low-generation-probability nucleotide sequences. A later analysis calculated a clonal expansion index for each public chain from normalized within-repertoire ranks of inferred template counts. In a later analysis, generation probabilities were computed with a VDJ recombination model fitted to out-of-frame rearrangements, and the resulting probabilities were checked against IGoR. Hypergeometric tests were used in a later analysis to score TCR-TCR, TCR-HLA and TCR-CMV co-occurrence, with a repertoire-size bias correction applied to the TCR pairs. In a later analysis, false discovery rates were estimated by permuting HLA or CMV assignments 20 times. In a later analysis, co-occurring TCRs were grouped using DBSCAN, with TCRdist sequence similarity added in when clustering inside HLA-allele-positive subsets. Co-occurrence clustering excluded repertoires with fewer than 30,000 or more than 120,000 public chains, plus five with anomalous nucleotide sharing. Here the immuneACCESS table is served through TCRdb, limited to in-frame sequences with V and J called. Missing clones are a known gap in these copies; in checked studies unresolved V genes cover under half, and the rest lacks a known reason. V and J calls and clone size are copied from that table; D and trimming were computed from the DNA. This sample is represented by 180,000 or so clones; 60% to 80% of them were singletons. Clones ranked in the top ten supply more than 12% of the sample.

In total, around 600 healthy bone marrow donors made up the cohort. All cohort members were sampled while nominally healthy, although unrecorded immune exposures were likely present. The donor was CMV seropositive and belonged to the group of 250 to 300 seropositive cohort members. Every donor gave a peripheral blood sample, and the peripheral blood mononuclear cells from that sample were used for TCR beta sequencing. Genomic DNA was extracted from the blood cell samples with the Qiagen DNeasy Blood Extraction Kit. The chain joins TRBV11-3 to TRBJ2-3; a weak D assignment points to TRBD1 (5 bases agree). The receptor was derived from a middle-aged man in good health and CMV-seropositive. The sequenced sample was PBMCs. The nucleotide sequence is TGTGCCAGCAGCTGGGGCCCAGATACGCAGTATTTT. Its product reads: CASSWGPDTQYF.